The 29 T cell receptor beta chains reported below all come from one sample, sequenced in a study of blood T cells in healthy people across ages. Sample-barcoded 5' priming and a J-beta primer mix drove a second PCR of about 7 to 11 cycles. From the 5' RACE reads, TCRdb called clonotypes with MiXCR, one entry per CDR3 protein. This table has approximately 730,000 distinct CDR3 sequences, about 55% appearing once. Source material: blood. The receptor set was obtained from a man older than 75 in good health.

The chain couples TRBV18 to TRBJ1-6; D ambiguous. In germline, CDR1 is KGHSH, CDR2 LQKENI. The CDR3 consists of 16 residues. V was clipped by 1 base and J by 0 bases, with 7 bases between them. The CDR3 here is CASSPQSSSYNSPLHF. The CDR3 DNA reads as TGTGCCAGCTCACCACAATCTTCCTCCTATAATTCACCCCTCCACTTT.

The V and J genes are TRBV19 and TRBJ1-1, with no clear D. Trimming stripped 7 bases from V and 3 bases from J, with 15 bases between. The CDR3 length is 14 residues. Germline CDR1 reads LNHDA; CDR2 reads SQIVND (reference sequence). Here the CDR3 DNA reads TGTGCCAGTACTAACGGTGGAGGGTACACTGAAGCTTTCTTT. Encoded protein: CASTNGGGYTEAFF.

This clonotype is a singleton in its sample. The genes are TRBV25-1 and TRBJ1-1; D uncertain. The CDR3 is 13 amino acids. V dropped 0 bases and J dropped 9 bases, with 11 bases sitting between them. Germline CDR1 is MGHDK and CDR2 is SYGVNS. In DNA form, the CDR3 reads TGTGCCAGCAGTGAATATAGGGCCGACCAAGCTTTCTTT. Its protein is CASSEYRADQAFF.

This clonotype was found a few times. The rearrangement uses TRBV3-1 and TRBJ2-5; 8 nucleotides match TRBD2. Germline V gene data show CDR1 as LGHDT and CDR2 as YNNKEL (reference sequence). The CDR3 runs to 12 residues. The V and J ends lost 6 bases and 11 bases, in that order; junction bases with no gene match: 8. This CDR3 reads CASSPFGREQYF. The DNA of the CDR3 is TGTGCCAGCAGTCCTTTCGGGAGGGAGCAGTACTTC.

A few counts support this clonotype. The CDR3 sequence: CASSLGVGGDKNYGYTF. CDR3 DNA sequence: TGTGCCAGCAGCTTAGGAGTTGGAGGGGACAAGAACTATGGCTACACCTTC. This chain uses TRBV7-9 with TRBJ1-2, with a weak D call TRBD1 (6 bases). The CDR3 consists of 17 residues. Germline CDR1 and CDR2: SEHNR and FQNEAQ (reference sequence). V lost 1 base to trimming and J lost 2 bases, with 17 bases between them. The full variable domain, its missing parts supplied by reference TRBV7-9 and TRBJ1-2, is DTGVSQNPRHKITKRGQNVTFRCDPISEHNRLYWYRQTLGQGPEFLTYFQNEAQLEKSRLLSDRFSAERPKGSFSTLEIQRTEQGDSAMYLCASSLGVGGDKNYGYTFGSGTRLTVV.

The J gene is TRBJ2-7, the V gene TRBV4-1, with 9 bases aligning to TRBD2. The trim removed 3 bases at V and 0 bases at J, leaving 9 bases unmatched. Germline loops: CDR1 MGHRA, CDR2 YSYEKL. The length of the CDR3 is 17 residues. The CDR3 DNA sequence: TGCGCCAGCAGCCAGGGCTATATGGGACTAGCCTCCTACGAGCAGTACTTC. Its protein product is CASSQGYMGLASYEQYF.

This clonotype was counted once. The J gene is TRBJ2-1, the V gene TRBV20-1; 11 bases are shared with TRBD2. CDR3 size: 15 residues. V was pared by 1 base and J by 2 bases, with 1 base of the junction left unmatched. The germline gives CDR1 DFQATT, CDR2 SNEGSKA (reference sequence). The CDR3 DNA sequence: TGCAGTGCTAGAGTAGCGGGAGGGCCCTACAATGAGCAGTTCTTC. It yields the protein CSARVAGGPYNEQFF.

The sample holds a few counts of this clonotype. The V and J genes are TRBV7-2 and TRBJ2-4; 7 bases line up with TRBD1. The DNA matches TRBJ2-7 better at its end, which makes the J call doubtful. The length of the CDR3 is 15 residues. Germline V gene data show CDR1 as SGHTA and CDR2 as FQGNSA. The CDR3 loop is CASSPQGGQAYEQYF. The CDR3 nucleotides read TGTGCCAGCAGCCCACAGGGTGGACAGGCCTACGAGCAGTACTTC.

CDR3 nucleotides: TGTGCCAGCAGTTACCGGCAGGGGGATAACTATGGCTACACCTTC. Amino acids: CASSYRQGDNYGYTF. This sequence joins TRBV6-6 and TRBJ1-2, with 7 bases matching TRBD1. V lost 2 bases to trimming and J lost 1 base; unmatched junction nucleotides: 4. Germline values: CDR1 MNHNY, CDR2 SVGAGI (reference sequence). The CDR3 loop spans 15 amino acids.

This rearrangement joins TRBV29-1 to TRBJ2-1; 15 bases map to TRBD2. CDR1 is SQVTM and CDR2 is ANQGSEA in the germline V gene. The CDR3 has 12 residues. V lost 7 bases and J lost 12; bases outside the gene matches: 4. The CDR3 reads CSGGLAGGGQFF. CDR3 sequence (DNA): TGCAGCGGGGGACTAGCGGGAGGTGGGCAGTTCTTC.

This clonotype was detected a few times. The CDR3 reads CASSPSHHRYEQYF. The CDR3 bases are TGTGCCAGCAGCCCTAGTCACCACAGGTACGAGCAGTACTTC. The genes are TRBV7-3 and TRBJ2-7, with D maybe TRBD1 (5 bases). The germline gives CDR1 SGHTA, CDR2 FQGTGA. Trimming took off 5 bases at V and 4 bases at J, with 15 bases between the two ends. This CDR3 region has 14 residues.

The CDR3 sequence is CASSRGQSSSYEQYF. CDR3 nucleotide sequence: TGTGCCAGCAGCCGCGGGCAAAGCAGCTCCTACGAGCAGTACTTC. J is TRBJ2-7 and V is TRBV14; D may be TRBD2 (5 bases). Between the trimmed V and J ends, which lost 4 bases and 0 bases, there was a span of 13 bases. CDR1 is SGHDN, CDR2 FVKESK, per germline. CDR3 size: 15 residues.

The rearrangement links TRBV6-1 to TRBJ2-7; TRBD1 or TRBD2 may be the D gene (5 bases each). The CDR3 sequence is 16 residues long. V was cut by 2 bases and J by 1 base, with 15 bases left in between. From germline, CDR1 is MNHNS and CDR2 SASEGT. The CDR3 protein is CASSEPGGPRSYEQYF. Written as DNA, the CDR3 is TGTGCCAGCAGTGAACCTGGGGGTCCGAGGTCCTACGAGCAGTACTTC.

The CDR3 region has the DNA TGTGCCAGCAGGCCTCGGACAGGGGGCACGTCAGCTAACTATGGCTACACCTTC. This codes for CASRPRTGGTSANYGYTF. The chain recombines TRBV11-2 with TRBJ1-2; TRBD1 matches at 11 bases. The V gene's germline CDR1 is SGHAT and CDR2 FQNNGV. CDR3 length equals 18 residues. V lost 6 bases to trimming and J lost 0 bases; unmatched junction nucleotides: 12.

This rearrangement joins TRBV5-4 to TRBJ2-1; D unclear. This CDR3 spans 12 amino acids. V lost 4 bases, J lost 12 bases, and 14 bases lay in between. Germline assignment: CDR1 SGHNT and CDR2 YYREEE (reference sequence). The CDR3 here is CASSVVSKRQFF. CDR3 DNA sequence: TGTGCCAGCAGCGTGGTATCGAAAAGGCAGTTCTTC.

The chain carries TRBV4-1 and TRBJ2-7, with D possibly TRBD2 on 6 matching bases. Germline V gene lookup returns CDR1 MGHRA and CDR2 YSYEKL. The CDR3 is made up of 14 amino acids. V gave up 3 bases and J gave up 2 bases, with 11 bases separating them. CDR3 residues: CASSQRDLTYEQYF. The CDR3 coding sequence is TGCGCCAGCAGCCAGCGGGACCTGACCTACGAGCAGTACTTC.

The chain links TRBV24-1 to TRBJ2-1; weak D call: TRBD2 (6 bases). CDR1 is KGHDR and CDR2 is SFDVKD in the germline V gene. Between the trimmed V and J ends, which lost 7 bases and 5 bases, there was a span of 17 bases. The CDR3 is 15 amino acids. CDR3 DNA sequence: TGTGCCACCAGGCCTCCCTACGGGAGTAACAATGAGCAGTTCTTC. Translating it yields CATRPPYGSNNEQFF.

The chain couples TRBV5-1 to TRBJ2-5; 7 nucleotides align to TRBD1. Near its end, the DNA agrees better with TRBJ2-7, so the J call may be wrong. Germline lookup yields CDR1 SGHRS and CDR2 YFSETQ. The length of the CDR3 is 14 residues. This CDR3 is CASRYTGESSEQYF. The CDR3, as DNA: TGCGCCAGCAGGTATACAGGGGAAAGTTCCGAGCAGTACTTC.

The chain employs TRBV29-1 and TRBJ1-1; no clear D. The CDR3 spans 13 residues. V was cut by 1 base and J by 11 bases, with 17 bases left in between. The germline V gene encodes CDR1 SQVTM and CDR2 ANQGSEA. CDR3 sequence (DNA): TGCAGCGTTGAAGTTAGAGGTGGGCAGCCGGCTTTCTTT. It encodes CSVEVRGGQPAFF. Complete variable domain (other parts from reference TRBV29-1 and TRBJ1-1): SAVISQKPSRDICQRGTSLTIQCQVDSQVTMMFWYRQQPGQSLTLIATANQGSEATYESGFVIDKFPISRPNLTFSTLTVSNMSPEDSSIYLCSVEVRGGQPAFFGQGTRLTVV.

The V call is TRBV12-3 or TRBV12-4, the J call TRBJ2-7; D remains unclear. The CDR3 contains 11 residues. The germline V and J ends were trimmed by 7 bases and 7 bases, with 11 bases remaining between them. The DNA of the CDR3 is TGTGCCAGCACGGGCCTCAATGAGCAGTACTTC. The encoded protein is CASTGLNEQYF.

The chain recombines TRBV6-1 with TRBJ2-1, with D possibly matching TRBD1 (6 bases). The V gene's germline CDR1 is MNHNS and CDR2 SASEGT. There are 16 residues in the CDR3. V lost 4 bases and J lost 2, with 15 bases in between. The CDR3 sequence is CASSGRDTAAYNEQFF. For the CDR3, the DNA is TGTGCCAGCAGTGGCCGGGACACCGCAGCCTACAATGAGCAGTTCTTC.

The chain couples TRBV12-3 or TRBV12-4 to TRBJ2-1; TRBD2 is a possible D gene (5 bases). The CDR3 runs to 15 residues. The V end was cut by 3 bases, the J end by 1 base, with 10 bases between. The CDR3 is CASSFEGWSYNEQFF. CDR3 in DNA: TGTGCCAGCAGTTTTGAGGGCTGGTCCTACAATGAGCAGTTCTTC.

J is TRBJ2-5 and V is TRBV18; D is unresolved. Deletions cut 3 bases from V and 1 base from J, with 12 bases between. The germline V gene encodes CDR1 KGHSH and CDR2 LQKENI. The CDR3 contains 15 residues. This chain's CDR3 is CASSPDAGPQETQYF. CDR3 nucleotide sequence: TGTGCCAGCTCACCCGACGCAGGTCCCCAAGAGACCCAGTACTTC.

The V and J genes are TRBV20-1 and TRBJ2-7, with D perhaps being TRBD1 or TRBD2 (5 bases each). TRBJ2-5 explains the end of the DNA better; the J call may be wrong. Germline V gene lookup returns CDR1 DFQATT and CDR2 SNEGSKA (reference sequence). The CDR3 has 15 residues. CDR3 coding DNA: TGCAGTGCTATTTCCCCGGGCCCCGGGGCCGGGACCCAGTACTTC. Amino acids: CSAISPGPGAGTQYF.

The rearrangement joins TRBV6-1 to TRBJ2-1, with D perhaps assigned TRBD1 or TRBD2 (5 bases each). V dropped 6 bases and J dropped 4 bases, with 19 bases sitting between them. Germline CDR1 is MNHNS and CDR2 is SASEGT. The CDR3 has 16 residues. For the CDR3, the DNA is TGTGCCAGCAGGGGACCCAGTCCAGCGTTATACAATGAGCAGTTCTTC. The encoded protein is CASRGPSPALYNEQFF.

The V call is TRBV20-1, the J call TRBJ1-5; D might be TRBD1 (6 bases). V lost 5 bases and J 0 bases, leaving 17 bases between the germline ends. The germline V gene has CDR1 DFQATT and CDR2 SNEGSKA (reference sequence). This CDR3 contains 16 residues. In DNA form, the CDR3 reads TGCAGTGCTCGGGACATCGAAACCTATAGCAATCAGCCCCAGCATTTT. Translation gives CSARDIETYSNQPQHF.

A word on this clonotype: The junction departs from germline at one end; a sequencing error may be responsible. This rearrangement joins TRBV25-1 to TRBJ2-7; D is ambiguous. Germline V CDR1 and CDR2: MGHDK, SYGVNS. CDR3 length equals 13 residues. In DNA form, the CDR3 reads TGTGCCGGCAGTCCCCCAGAGACCAGTGAGCAGTACTTC. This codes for CAGSPPETSEQYF.

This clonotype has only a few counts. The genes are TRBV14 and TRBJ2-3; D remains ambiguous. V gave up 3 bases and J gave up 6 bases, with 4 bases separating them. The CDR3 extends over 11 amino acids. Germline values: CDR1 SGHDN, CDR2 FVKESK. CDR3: CASSHADTQYF. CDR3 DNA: TGTGCCAGCAGCCACGCCGATACGCAGTATTTT.

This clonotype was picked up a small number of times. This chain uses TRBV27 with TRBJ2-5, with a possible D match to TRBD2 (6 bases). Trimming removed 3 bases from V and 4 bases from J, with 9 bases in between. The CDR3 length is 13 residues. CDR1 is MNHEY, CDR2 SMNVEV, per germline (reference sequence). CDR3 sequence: CASSFMGGETQYF. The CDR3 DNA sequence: TGTGCCAGCAGTTTTATGGGAGGAGAGACCCAGTACTTC.